This TCR beta chain was identified in a study of blood T cell repertoires in COVID-19. Study-level background: There were acute and convalescent COVID-19 samples, and they came from the United States, Italy and Spain.

Profiling relied on immunoSEQ multiplex PCR, and the TCRdb table lists in-frame clones only, not all of them. This sample has around 450,000 clones, with about nine tenths found just once. Categorization into cohorts depended on clinical history that participants reported. The CDR3 length is 14 residues. The germline gives CDR1 LGHDT, CDR2 YNNKEL (reference sequence). Losses at the gene ends were 2 bases for V and 5 bases for J; bases not matched to a gene: 4. V gene TRBV3-1 (or the pseudogene TRBV3-2) combines with J gene TRBJ2-7; 9 bases line up with TRBD2. The specimen sequenced was PBMCs or T cells enriched from blood (not recorded which). The clonotype was recovered from a woman between 18 and 30 years old who had recovered from COVID-19. The CDR3 loop is CASSQLRTSDEQYF. Written as DNA, the CDR3 is TGTGCCAGCAGCCAACTCAGGACTAGCGACGAGCAGTACTTC.